This note documents a single TCR beta chain sequence. The antigen is unknown. Primers included in the PCR were 60 Vbeta and 13 Jbeta primers. Produced via immunoSEQ multiplex PCR; TCRdb's table is partial and in-frame only. Among tens of thousands of clones, approximately 72% were seen once, and the ten largest hold over 7%. This sample is drawn from a study of cytomegalovirus exposure and HLA in healthy donors. The study, taken as a whole, reports: In a later analysis, CMV-associated beta chains were mostly HLA-associated, it appeared.

V gave up 3 bases and J gave up 9 bases, with 12 bases separating them. There are 14 residues in the CDR3. Germline CDR1 reads MGHDK; CDR2 reads SYGVNS. This clonotype was sampled from a woman aged 40 to 50 in good health and CMV-seropositive. The rearrangement uses TRBV25-1 and TRBJ1-6; D unresolved. Sequencing was performed on PBMCs. The CDR3 DNA follows: TGTGCCAGCAGTGAGGCCGGGAGAGGTTCACCCCTCCACTTT. Protein: CASSEAGRGSPLHF.